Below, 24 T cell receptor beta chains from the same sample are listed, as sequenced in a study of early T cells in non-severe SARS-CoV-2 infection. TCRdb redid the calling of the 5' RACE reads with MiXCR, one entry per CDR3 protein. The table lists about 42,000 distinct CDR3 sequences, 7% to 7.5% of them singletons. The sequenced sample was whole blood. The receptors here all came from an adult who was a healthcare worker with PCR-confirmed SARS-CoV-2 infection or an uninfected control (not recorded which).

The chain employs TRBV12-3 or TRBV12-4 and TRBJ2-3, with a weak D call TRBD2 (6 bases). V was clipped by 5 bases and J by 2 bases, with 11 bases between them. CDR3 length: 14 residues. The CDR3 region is CASSIAGYTDTQYF. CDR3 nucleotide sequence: TGTGCCAGCAGTATCGCGGGGTACACAGATACGCAGTATTTT.

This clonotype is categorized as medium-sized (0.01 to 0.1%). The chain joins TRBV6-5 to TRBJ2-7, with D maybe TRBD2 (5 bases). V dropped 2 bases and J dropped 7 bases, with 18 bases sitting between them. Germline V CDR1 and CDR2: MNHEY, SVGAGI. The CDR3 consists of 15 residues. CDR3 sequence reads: CASSYGPSIGREQYF. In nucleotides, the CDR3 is TGTGCCAGCAGTTACGGGCCTAGCATCGGTCGGGAGCAGTACTTC.

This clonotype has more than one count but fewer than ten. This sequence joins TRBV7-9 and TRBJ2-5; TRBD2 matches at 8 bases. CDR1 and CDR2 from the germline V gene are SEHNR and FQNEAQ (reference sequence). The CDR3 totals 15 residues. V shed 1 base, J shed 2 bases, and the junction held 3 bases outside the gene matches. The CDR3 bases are TGTGCCAGCAGCTTAGTCACTAGCGGACAAGAGACCCAGTACTTC. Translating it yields CASSLVTSGQETQYF.

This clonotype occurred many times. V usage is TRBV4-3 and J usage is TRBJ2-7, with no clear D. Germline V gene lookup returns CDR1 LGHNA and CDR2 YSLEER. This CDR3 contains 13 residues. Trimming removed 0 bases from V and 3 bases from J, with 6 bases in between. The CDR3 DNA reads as TGCGCCAGCAGCCAAGAACCAGGCTACGAGCAGTACTTC. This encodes CASSQEPGYEQYF.

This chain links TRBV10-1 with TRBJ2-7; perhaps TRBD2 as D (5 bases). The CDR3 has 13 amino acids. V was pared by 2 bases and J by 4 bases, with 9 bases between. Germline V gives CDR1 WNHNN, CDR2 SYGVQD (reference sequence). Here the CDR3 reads CASSEDPGYEQYF. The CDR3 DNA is TGCGCCAGCAGTGAGGATCCGGGGTACGAGCAGTACTTC.

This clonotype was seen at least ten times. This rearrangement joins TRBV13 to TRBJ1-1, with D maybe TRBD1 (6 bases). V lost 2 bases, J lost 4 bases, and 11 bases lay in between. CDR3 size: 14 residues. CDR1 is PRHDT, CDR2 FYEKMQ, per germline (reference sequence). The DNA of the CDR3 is TGTGCCAGCAGCTTACAGGGGCGGGGCACTGAAGCTTTCTTT. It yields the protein CASSLQGRGTEAFF.

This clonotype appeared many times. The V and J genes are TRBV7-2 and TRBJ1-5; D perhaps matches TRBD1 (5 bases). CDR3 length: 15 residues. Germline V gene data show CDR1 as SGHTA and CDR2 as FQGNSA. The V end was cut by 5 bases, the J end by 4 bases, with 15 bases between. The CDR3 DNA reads TGTGCCAGCAGCCGCTCTTGGGGCCCGAATCAGCCCCAGCATTTT. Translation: CASSRSWGPNQPQHF.

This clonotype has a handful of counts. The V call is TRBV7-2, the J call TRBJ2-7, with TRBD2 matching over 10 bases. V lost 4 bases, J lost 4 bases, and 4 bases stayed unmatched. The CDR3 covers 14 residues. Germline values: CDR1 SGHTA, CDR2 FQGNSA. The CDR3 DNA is TGTGCCAGCAGCTCCGCTAGCGGGGGATACGAGCAGTACTTC. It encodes CASSSASGGYEQYF.

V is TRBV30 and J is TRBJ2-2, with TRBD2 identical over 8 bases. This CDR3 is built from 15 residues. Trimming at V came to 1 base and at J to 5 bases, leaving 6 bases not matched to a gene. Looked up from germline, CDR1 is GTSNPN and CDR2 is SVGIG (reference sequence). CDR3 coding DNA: TGTGCCTGGAGTGCCGGGACTAGTCCAACCGGGGAGCTGTTTTTT. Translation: CAWSAGTSPTGELFF.

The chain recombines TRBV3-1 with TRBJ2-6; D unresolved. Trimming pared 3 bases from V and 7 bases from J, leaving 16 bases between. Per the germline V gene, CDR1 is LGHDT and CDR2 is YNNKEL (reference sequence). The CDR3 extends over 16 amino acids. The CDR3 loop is CASSHPPASRANVLTF. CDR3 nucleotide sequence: TGTGCCAGCAGCCATCCCCCCGCCTCGAGAGCCAACGTCCTGACTTTC. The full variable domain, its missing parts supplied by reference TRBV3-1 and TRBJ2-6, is DTAVSQTPKYLVTQMGNDKSIKCEQNLGHDTMYWYKQDSKKFLKIMFSYNNKELIINETVPNRFSPKSPDKAHLNLHINSLELGDSAVYFCASSHPPASRANVLTFGAGSRLTVL.

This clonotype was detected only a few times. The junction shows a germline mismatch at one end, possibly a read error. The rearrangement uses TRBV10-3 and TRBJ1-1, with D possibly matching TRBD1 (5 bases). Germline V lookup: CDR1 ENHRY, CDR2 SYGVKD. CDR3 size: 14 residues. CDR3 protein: CAISPGNVNTEVFF. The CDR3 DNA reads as TGTGCCATCAGTCCAGGGAACGTGAACACTGAAGTTTTCTTT.

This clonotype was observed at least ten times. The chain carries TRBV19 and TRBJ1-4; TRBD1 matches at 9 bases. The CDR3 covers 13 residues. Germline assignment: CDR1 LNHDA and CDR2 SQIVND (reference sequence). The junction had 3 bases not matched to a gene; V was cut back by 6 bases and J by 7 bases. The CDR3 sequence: CASSRDRVEKLFF. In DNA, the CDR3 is TGTGCCAGTAGCCGGGACAGGGTTGAAAAACTGTTTTTT.

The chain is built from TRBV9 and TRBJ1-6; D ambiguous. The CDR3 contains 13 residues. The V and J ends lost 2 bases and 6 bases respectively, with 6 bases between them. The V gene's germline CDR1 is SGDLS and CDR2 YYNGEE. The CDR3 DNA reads TGTGCCAGCAGCGTCGCCGTTAATTCACCCCTCCACTTT. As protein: CASSVAVNSPLHF.

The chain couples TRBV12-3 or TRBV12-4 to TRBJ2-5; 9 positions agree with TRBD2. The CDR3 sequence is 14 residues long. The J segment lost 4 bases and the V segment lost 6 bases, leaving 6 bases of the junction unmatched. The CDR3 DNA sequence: TGTGCCAGCAGGTCTAGCGGGGCGGTAGAGACCCAGTACTTC. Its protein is CASRSSGAVETQYF.

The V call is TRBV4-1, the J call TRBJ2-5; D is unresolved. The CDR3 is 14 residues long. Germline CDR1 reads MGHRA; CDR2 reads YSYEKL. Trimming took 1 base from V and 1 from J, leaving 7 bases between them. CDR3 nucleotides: TGCGCCAGCAGCCAAGGTGTCAGCCAAGAGACCCAGTACTTC. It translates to CASSQGVSQETQYF.

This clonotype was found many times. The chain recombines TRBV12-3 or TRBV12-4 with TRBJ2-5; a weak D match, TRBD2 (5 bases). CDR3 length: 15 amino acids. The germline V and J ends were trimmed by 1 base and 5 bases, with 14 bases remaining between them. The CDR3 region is CASSLGSGVLETQYF. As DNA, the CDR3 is TGTGCCAGCAGTTTAGGTTCCGGGGTCTTGGAGACCCAGTACTTC.

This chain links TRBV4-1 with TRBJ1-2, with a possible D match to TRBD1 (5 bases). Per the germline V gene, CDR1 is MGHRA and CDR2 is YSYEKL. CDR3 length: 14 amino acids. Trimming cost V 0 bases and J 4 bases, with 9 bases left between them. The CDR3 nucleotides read TGCGCCAGCAGCCAAGACAGGGTTATCTATGGCTACACCTTC. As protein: CASSQDRVIYGYTF.

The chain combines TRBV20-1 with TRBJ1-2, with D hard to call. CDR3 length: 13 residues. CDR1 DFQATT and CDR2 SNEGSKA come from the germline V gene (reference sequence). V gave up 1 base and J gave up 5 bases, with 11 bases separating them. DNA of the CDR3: TGCAGTGCTAGAGCACTTTTAGGGTATGGCTACACCTTC. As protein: CSARALLGYGYTF.

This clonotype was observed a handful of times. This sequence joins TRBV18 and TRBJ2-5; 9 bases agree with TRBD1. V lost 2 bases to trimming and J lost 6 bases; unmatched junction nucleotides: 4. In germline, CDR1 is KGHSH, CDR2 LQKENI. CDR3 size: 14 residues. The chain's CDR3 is CASSPLGQGKTQYF. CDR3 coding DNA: TGTGCCAGCTCACCATTGGGACAGGGAAAGACCCAGTACTTC.

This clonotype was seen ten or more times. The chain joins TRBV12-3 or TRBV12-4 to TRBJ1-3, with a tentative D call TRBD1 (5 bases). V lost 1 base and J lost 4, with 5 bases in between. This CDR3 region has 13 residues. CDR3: CASSLDRGNTIYF. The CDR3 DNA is TGTGCCAGCAGTTTAGACAGGGGAAACACCATATATTTT.

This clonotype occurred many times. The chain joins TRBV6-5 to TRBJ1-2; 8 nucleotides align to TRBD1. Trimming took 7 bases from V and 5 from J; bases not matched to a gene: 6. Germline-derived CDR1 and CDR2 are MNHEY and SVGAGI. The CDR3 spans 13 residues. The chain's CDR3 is CASKQGGRYGYTF. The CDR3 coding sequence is TGTGCCAGCAAACAGGGGGGGCGGTATGGCTACACCTTC.

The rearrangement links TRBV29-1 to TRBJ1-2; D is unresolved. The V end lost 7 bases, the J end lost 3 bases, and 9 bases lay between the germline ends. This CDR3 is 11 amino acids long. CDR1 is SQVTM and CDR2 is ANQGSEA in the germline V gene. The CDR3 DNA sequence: TGCAGCGCCGTGGTTGACTATGGCTACACCTTC. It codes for CSAVVDYGYTF.

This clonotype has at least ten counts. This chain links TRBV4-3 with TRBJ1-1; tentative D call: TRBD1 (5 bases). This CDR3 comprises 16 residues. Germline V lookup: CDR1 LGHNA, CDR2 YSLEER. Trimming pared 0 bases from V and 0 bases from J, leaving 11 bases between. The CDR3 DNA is TGCGCCAGCAGCCAAGATGCGGGGACGCTGAACACTGAAGCTTTCTTT. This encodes CASSQDAGTLNTEAFF.

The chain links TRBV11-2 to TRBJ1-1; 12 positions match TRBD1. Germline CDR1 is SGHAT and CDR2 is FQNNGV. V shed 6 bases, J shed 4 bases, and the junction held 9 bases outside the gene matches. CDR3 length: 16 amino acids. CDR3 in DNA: TGTGCCAGCAGATCAGGGACAGGGGGCGTGAGCACTGAAGCTTTCTTT. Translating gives CASRSGTGGVSTEAFF.